This entry concerns a single T cell receptor (beta chain). In the study's own analysis: It was from reference gene primer amplification that nucleated cell counts were estimated. Data came from immunoSEQ multiplex PCR; TCRdb stores just in-frame clones and leaves some out. The DNA was the basis for D and trimming; V, J and clone size are from that table. This sample carries under 200,000 clones, about nine tenths of them seen once, and the ten largest clones take roughly 0.56%. These data belong to a study of blood T cell repertoires in COVID-19. Study context: Samples of COVID-19 (acute and convalescent) were obtained from the United States, Italy and Spain. PBMCs, B-cell-depleted T cells, or T cells provided the cDNA or gDNA that made up the material.

This CDR3 contains 15 residues. The ends lost 4 bases at V and 6 bases at J; junction bases unmatched: 6. Germline V gene data show CDR1 as SGHAT and CDR2 as FQNNGV. This clonotype was obtained from a man in his fifties or sixties with acute or convalescent COVID-19. Input material: peripheral blood. The chain carries TRBV11-2 and TRBJ2-2; 9 bases map to TRBD1. The CDR3 is CASSSRQGGPGELFF. The CDR3 coding sequence is TGTGCCAGCAGCTCTCGACAGGGGGGGCCCGGGGAGCTGTTTTTT.